This is a list of T cell receptor beta chains from one sample in a study of early T cells in non-severe SARS-CoV-2 infection. TCRdb re-called the 5' RACE reads through MiXCR, storing one row per CDR3 protein. The sample includes some 27,000 distinct CDR3 sequences, roughly 5% seen only once; the top ten take 24%. Sequenced sample: whole blood. The receptors come from an adult who was a healthcare worker with PCR-confirmed SARS-CoV-2 infection or an uninfected control (not recorded which). Each CDR3 is given with its conserved first and last residue. D genes are given only for firm matches. Part of the rows lack a size; the others show once, few, many or a class for expanded clones.

j_gene	abundance	d_gene	v_gene	CDR3aa	CDR3nt
TRBJ1-5	many	TRBD1	TRBV12-3/TRBV12-4	CASSVQGGNQPQHF	TGTGCCAGCAGTGTCCAGGGGGGCAATCAGCCCCAGCATTTT
TRBJ1-2	-	TRBD1	TRBV27	CASSPNRGTGGVPNYGYTF	TGTGCCAGCAGTCCCAATCGCGGGACAGGGGGCGTCCCTAACTATGGCTACACCTTC
TRBJ2-3	many	TRBD2	TRBV20-1	CSATGSLGGGPSDTQYF	TGCAGTGCTACAGGCTCCCTGGGGGGAGGGCCATCAGATACGCAGTATTTT
TRBJ1-1	few	TRBD1	TRBV6-2/TRBV6-3	CASRGQVTPKAFF	TGTGCCAGCAGGGGACAGGTCACACCTAAAGCTTTCTTT
TRBJ2-3	many	TRBD2	TRBV12-3/TRBV12-4	CASEVSGTSDTQYF	TGTGCCAGCGAGGTTAGCGGGACCTCAGATACGCAGTATTTT
TRBJ2-1	many	TRBD2	TRBV2	CASSESSGDWGEQFF	TGTGCCAGCAGTGAATCTAGCGGTGATTGGGGTGAGCAGTTCTTC
TRBJ2-3	many	-	TRBV7-3	CASSLNSAGTDTQYF	TGTGCCAGCAGCTTAAACTCTGCGGGCACAGATACGCAGTATTTT
TRBJ2-4	many	-	TRBV2	CASSPAGSTAKNIQYF	TGTGCCAGCAGCCCCGCGGGGAGTACGGCCAAAAACATTCAGTACTTC
TRBJ2-1	many	TRBD2	TRBV6-5	CASSSGLVGVWDGNEQFF	TGTGCCAGCAGTTCGGGACTAGTAGGAGTTTGGGATGGCAATGAGCAGTTCTTC
TRBJ2-5	many	TRBD2	TRBV5-8	CASSLGPRTSGEETQYF	TGTGCCAGCAGCTTGGGTCCCCGGACTAGCGGGGAAGAGACCCAGTACTTC
TRBJ2-2	few	-	TRBV7-6	CASSLTDTGELFF	TGTGCCAGCAGCCTGACAGACACCGGGGAGCTGTTTTTT
TRBJ2-1	few	TRBD1	TRBV5-1	CASSAGQGGSEQFF	TGCGCCAGCAGCGCGGGACAGGGTGGTAGCGAGCAGTTCTTC
TRBJ2-5	many	TRBD1	TRBV6-1	CASRTGQGYGETQYF	TGTGCCAGCAGGACGGGACAGGGGTACGGAGAGACCCAGTACTTC
TRBJ2-3	many	-	TRBV7-2	CASSLAGATDTQYF	TGTGCCAGCAGCTTAGCGGGGGCCACAGATACGCAGTATTTT
TRBJ2-7	many	TRBD2	TRBV7-8	CASSWSGMREQYF	TGTGCCAGCAGCTGGAGCGGGATGCGTGAGCAGTACTTC
TRBJ1-1	many	-	TRBV5-1	CASSLAGTLTEAFF	TGCGCCAGCAGCTTGGCCGGGACGTTAACTGAAGCTTTCTTT
TRBJ1-1	many	-	TRBV12-3/TRBV12-4	CASSTGAGGVFF	TGTGCCAGCAGTACAGGAGCGGGTGGCGTTTTCTTT
TRBJ2-7	many	-	TRBV5-5	CASSQGSYEQYF	TGTGCCAGCAGTCAGGGGTCCTACGAGCAGTACTTC
TRBJ1-5	many	-	TRBV12-3/TRBV12-4	CASSLSGRQPQHF	TGTGCCAGCAGTTTGTCTGGGCGCCAGCCCCAGCATTTT
TRBJ2-3	many	TRBD1	TRBV29-1	CSVGQGGDTQYF	TGCAGCGTTGGACAGGGGGGCGATACGCAGTATTTT
TRBJ2-3	many	-	TRBV11-2	CASSLVGLGDTQYF	TGTGCCAGCAGCTTAGTCGGCCTGGGAGATACGCAGTATTTT
TRBJ1-2	many	-	TRBV10-3	CAISESAGPLVDGYTF	TGTGCCATCAGTGAGTCTGCAGGGCCGTTAGTGGATGGCTACACCTTC
TRBJ2-7	medium-sized	-	TRBV11-3	CASSYGQASSYEQYF	TGTGCCAGCAGCTACGGACAAGCCAGCTCCTACGAGCAGTACTTC
TRBJ2-3	many	TRBD2	TRBV5-4	CASSSRLTSGRATDTQYF	TGTGCCAGCAGCTCACGCCTCACTAGCGGGAGGGCCACAGATACGCAGTATTTT
TRBJ2-1	-	-	TRBV30	CASDLQSYNEQFF	TGTGCCTCGGATCTACAGTCCTACAATGAGCAGTTCTTC
TRBJ2-7	-	-	TRBV12-3/TRBV12-4	CASSLGLGGYHYEQYF	TGTGCCAGCAGTTTAGGACTGGGCGGGTACCACTACGAGCAGTACTTC
TRBJ2-7	many	TRBD2	TRBV12-3/TRBV12-4	CASSTSGGALYEQYF	TGTGCCAGCAGCACTAGCGGGGGGGCCCTCTACGAGCAGTACTTC
TRBJ1-6	large	-	TRBV5-5	CASRTGSYSYNSPLHF	TGTGCCAGCAGGACGGGGTCGTACTCCTATAATTCACCCCTCCACTTT
TRBJ2-1	many	TRBD1	TRBV10-3	CAISGPGDRVLDEQFF	TGTGCCATCAGTGGCCCTGGGGACAGGGTATTGGATGAGCAGTTCTTC
TRBJ2-3	few	TRBD2	TRBV28	CANSLSDGGAADTQYF	TGTGCCAACAGTTTATCAGACGGGGGGGCCGCAGATACGCAGTATTTT
TRBJ2-6	many	TRBD1	TRBV19	CASADRAGANVLTF	TGTGCCAGTGCCGACAGGGCTGGGGCCAACGTCCTGACTTTC
TRBJ2-5	few	-	TRBV6-2/TRBV6-3	CASSYTAYQETQYF	TGTGCCAGCAGTTATACAGCGTACCAAGAGACCCAGTACTTC
TRBJ2-2	many	TRBD2	TRBV12-3/TRBV12-4	CASSQLAGLNTGELFF	TGTGCCAGCAGTCAATTAGCGGGGCTGAACACCGGGGAGCTGTTTTTT
TRBJ2-7	many	TRBD1	TRBV7-2	CASSLNPGDRTYEQYF	TGTGCCAGCAGCTTGAATCCAGGGGACAGAACCTACGAGCAGTACTTC
TRBJ2-1	many	TRBD2	TRBV24-1	CATSVGGLAVYNEQFF	TGTGCCACCAGTGTAGGCGGGCTAGCGGTATACAATGAGCAGTTCTTC
TRBJ2-7	many	TRBD1	TRBV14	CASSPGTVDWGEQYF	TGTGCCAGCAGCCCGGGGACAGTCGACTGGGGCGAGCAGTACTTC
TRBJ2-7	many	TRBD2	TRBV9	CASSPNGLAGRYEQYF	TGTGCCAGCAGCCCCAACGGACTAGCGGGCCGCTACGAGCAGTACTTC
TRBJ2-5	-	TRBD1	TRBV12-3/TRBV12-4	CASSLTLDRATQYF	TGTGCCAGCAGTTTAACCCTCGACAGGGCGACCCAGTACTTC
TRBJ2-1	many	-	TRBV5-6	CASSPIGERVNEQFF	TGTGCCAGCAGCCCGATCGGGGAGCGGGTCAATGAGCAGTTCTTC
TRBJ2-2	many	-	TRBV5-6	CASSPRRNANTGELFF	TGTGCCAGCAGCCCCCGGAGGAACGCGAACACCGGGGAGCTGTTTTTT
TRBJ2-7	many	TRBD1	TRBV6-6	CAGGTGMYEQYF	TGTGCCGGCGGGACAGGGATGTACGAGCAGTACTTC